These 25 T cell receptor beta chains were sequenced from one sample in a study of T cell repertoires and Cas9 in healthy adults. Clones were read by immunoSEQ multiplex PCR, and TCRdb kept only the in-frame ones, dropping some. This table holds fewer than 25,000 clones, roughly nine tenths found once. Sequencing input: CD4+ effector T cells (CD127+, CD25-, CD137-, CD154-) from PBMCs; culture status not recorded. The receptor source for this set is a human donor in good health.

V gene TRBV18 combines with J gene TRBJ2-1, with 12 bases fitting TRBD1. V trimming: 4 bases; J trimming: 7 bases; junction bases outside the gene matches: 8. CDR1 KGHSH and CDR2 LQKENI come from the germline V gene. The CDR3 covers 16 residues. CDR3 loop: CASSHLGQGAENEQFF. The DNA of the CDR3 is TGTGCCAGCTCACATTTGGGACAGGGGGCGGAAAATGAGCAGTTCTTC.

The V and J genes are TRBV5-6 and TRBJ1-4; perhaps TRBD1 as D (5 bases). The CDR3 contains 15 residues. Trimming pared 1 base from V and 10 bases from J, leaving 17 bases between. Germline CDR1 is SGHDT and CDR2 is YYEEEE. DNA for the CDR3: TGTGCCAGCAGCTTGTGGGCGGCGGACAAGGGAAAACTGTTTTTT. As protein: CASSLWAADKGKLFF. Complete variable domain (other parts from reference TRBV5-6 and TRBJ1-4): DAGVTQSPTHLIKTRGQQVTLRCSPKSGHDTVSWYQQALGQGPQFIFQYYEEEERQRGNFPDRFSGHQFPNYSSELNVNALLLGDSALYLCASSLWAADKGKLFFGSGTQLSVL.

J is TRBJ1-1 and V is TRBV6-4; tentative D call: TRBD1 (5 bases). The CDR3 consists of 14 residues. Between the trimmed V and J ends, which lost 5 bases and 0 bases, there was a span of 10 bases. Germline assignment: CDR1 MRHNA and CDR2 SNTAGT. CDR3 DNA: TGTGCCAGCAGTTCAGACAGATTGAACACTGAAGCTTTCTTT. Encoded protein: CASSSDRLNTEAFF.

This chain connects TRBV9 to TRBJ1-2; a weak D match, TRBD1 (6 bases). Trimming took 1 base from V and 3 from J, leaving 13 bases between them. From germline, CDR1 is SGDLS and CDR2 YYNGEE. The CDR3 covers 15 residues. CDR3 in DNA: TGTGCCAGCAGCGTATCAGGGGCGTCGGACTATGGCTACACCTTC. This gives the protein CASSVSGASDYGYTF. The whole variable domain, remainder taken from reference TRBV9 and TRBJ1-2, is DSGVTQTPKHLITATGQRVTLRCSPRSGDLSVYWYQQSLDQGLQFLIQYYNGEERAKGNILERFSAQQFPDLHSELNLSSLELGDSALYFCASSVSGASDYGYTFGSGTRLTVV.

This CDR3 is CASSEVPTTTRPYQPQHF. The CDR3 region has the DNA TGTGCCAGCAGTGAAGTCCCCACTACGACAAGGCCCTATCAGCCCCAGCATTTT. The chain recombines TRBV6-1 with TRBJ1-5; no reliable D call. CDR3 length: 18 amino acids. V gave up 1 base and J gave up 5 bases, with 21 bases separating them. CDR1 MNHNS and CDR2 SASEGT come from the germline V gene.

The J gene is TRBJ2-6, the V gene TRBV25-1; no clear D. Germline V gives CDR1 MGHDK, CDR2 SYGVNS. Trimming removed 1 base at V and 1 base at J, with 11 bases between. This CDR3 contains 17 residues. For the CDR3, the DNA is TGTGCCAGCAGTGAATCTGGCAGATCTTCTGGGGCCAACGTCCTGACTTTC. Encoded protein: CASSESGRSSGANVLTF.

The chain uses TRBV2 and TRBJ2-1; no clear D. V dropped 5 bases and J dropped 1 base, with 9 bases sitting between them. The germline V gene encodes CDR1 SNHLY and CDR2 FYNNEI. The length of the CDR3 is 14 residues. Here the CDR3 DNA reads TGTGCCAGCAGTCCCGCCGTTTCCTACAATGAGCAGTTCTTC. Residues: CASSPAVSYNEQFF.

The sample holds one count of this clone. The V and J genes are TRBV19 and TRBJ2-4; a possible D gene is TRBD2 (6 bases). In germline, CDR1 is LNHDA, CDR2 SQIVND (reference sequence). V was cut by 6 bases and J by 10 bases, with 19 bases left in between. The CDR3 has 14 amino acids. As DNA, the CDR3 is TGTGCCAGTAGCCCTACGGGAGCTATTAGGATTCAGTACTTC. Protein product: CASSPTGAIRIQYF.

The rearrangement uses TRBV28 and TRBJ1-1; D remains unclear. Per the germline V gene, CDR1 is MDHEN and CDR2 is SYDVKM. This CDR3 contains 12 residues. Trimming cost V 5 bases and J 4 bases, with 8 bases left between them. The CDR3 protein is CASSEERTEAFF. The CDR3 DNA sequence: TGTGCCAGCAGTGAGGAGCGCACTGAAGCTTTCTTT.

The chain employs TRBV2 and TRBJ2-1, with TRBD1 matching over 7 bases. CDR3 length: 15 amino acids. V lost 6 bases and J lost 6; bases outside the gene matches: 11. Looked up from germline, CDR1 is SNHLY and CDR2 is FYNNEI. CDR3 sequence: CASRELPGQLNEQFF. The CDR3 DNA reads as TGTGCCAGCAGAGAACTCCCGGGACAGCTCAATGAGCAGTTCTTC.

The chain carries TRBV7-9 and TRBJ2-1; D is possibly TRBD2 (7 bases). The V end lost 3 bases, the J end lost 12 bases, and 21 bases lay between the germline ends. From germline, CDR1 is SEHNR and CDR2 FQNEAQ (reference sequence). The CDR3 sequence is 15 residues long. Here the CDR3 reads CASSLRGRGHYRQFF. The DNA of the CDR3 is TGTGCCAGCAGCTTGAGGGGGAGGGGCCACTACAGGCAGTTCTTC.

Regarding this clone: The sample has other DNA sequences that encode this CDR3 too. The V and J genes are TRBV27 and TRBJ2-2; D remains ambiguous. The CDR3 runs to 14 residues. Trimming pared 8 bases from V and 7 bases from J, leaving 17 bases between. Germline V gene data show CDR1 as MNHEY and CDR2 as SMNVEV (reference sequence). The CDR3 DNA reads TGTGCCAGCCGTCGGCCCCCAGACGGCGGGGAGCTGTTTTTT. This gives the protein CASRRPPDGGELFF.

The chain uses TRBV7-2 and TRBJ1-3; no reliable D call. V was trimmed by 1 base and J by 0 bases, leaving 7 bases between them. The germline CDR1 and CDR2 sequences are SGHTA and FQGNSA. This CDR3 is built from 15 residues. CDR3 bases: TGTGCCAGCAGCTTAGGTGCTTTCTCTGGAAACACCATATATTTT. Amino acids: CASSLGAFSGNTIYF. Based on the CDR3 plus reference TRBV7-2 and TRBJ1-3, the full variable domain is GAGVSQSPSNKVTEKGKDVELRCDPISGHTALYWYRQSLGQGLEFLIYFQGNSAPDKSGLPSDRFSAERTGGSVSTLTIQRTQQEDSAVYLCASSLGAFSGNTIYFGEGSWLTVV.

The chain is built from TRBV30 and TRBJ1-5, with D uncertain. The CDR3 length is 13 residues. Germline V lookup: CDR1 GTSNPN, CDR2 SVGIG (reference sequence). V shed 0 bases and J shed 4 bases, with 7 bases lying between them. CDR3 region: CAWSVSTNQPQHF. In DNA, the CDR3 is TGTGCCTGGAGTGTAAGTACTAATCAGCCCCAGCATTTT.

The rearrangement uses TRBV9 and TRBJ2-5, with 14 positions matching TRBD2. The germline V gene has CDR1 SGDLS and CDR2 YYNGEE. The length of the CDR3 is 16 residues. After removal of 4 bases from V and 1 base from J, the junction contained 3 bases not matched to a gene. The CDR3: CASSPGTSGGQETQYF. The CDR3 DNA follows: TGTGCCAGCAGCCCCGGGACTAGCGGGGGCCAAGAGACCCAGTACTTC.

The genes are TRBV7-9 and TRBJ1-2; 7 bases are shared with TRBD1. With V trimmed by 6 bases and J by 8 bases, 6 bases remained unmatched. The CDR3 extends over 12 amino acids. Germline values: CDR1 SEHNR, CDR2 FQNEAQ (reference sequence). CDR3 sequence (DNA): TGTGCCAGCAGTAACAGGGGAACGGGCTACACCTTC. It yields the protein CASSNRGTGYTF.

This chain links TRBV25-1 with TRBJ2-7; either TRBD1 or TRBD2 may supply D (7 bases each). Germline CDR1 reads MGHDK; CDR2 reads SYGVNS. The germline V and J ends were trimmed by 6 bases and 2 bases, with 14 bases remaining between them. This CDR3 contains 14 residues. This CDR3 reads CASRSRGGPYEQYF. Here the CDR3 DNA reads TGTGCCAGCAGATCCAGGGGGGGCCCCTACGAGCAGTACTTC.

V and J are TRBV28 and TRBJ1-2; D may be TRBD1 (5 bases). The V end was cut by 5 bases, the J end by 4 bases, with 11 bases between. From germline, CDR1 is MDHEN and CDR2 SYDVKM. The CDR3 spans 13 residues. The CDR3 loop reads CASSRDRGYGYTF. The CDR3 DNA reads TGTGCCAGCAGTCGGGACCGCGGCTATGGCTACACCTTC.

The chain combines TRBV2 with TRBJ1-5; D is uncertain. The V and J ends lost 3 bases and 1 base respectively, with 10 bases between them. Germline V gives CDR1 SNHLY, CDR2 FYNNEI. The CDR3 has 15 amino acids. Written as DNA, the CDR3 is TGTGCCAGCAGTGAGGCGGCGGGAAGCAATCAGCCCCAGCATTTT. Translation: CASSEAAGSNQPQHF.

The V gene is TRBV27, the J gene TRBJ2-1; D gene uncertain. Germline-derived CDR1 and CDR2 are MNHEY and SMNVEV (reference sequence). This CDR3 region has 15 residues. The V end lost 5 bases, the J end lost 0 bases, and 11 bases lay between the germline ends. The CDR3 is CASSPTVVSYNEQFF. Here the CDR3 DNA reads TGTGCCAGCAGTCCCACCGTAGTCTCCTACAATGAGCAGTTCTTC.

The chain uses TRBV28 and TRBJ2-2; D remains unclear. Trimming removed 3 bases at V and 6 bases at J, with 8 bases between. The germline gives CDR1 MDHEN, CDR2 SYDVKM. The CDR3 is made up of 13 amino acids. CDR3 nucleotides: TGTGCCAGCAGTTTGCACCACCCCGGGGAGCTGTTTTTT. Protein sequence: CASSLHHPGELFF.

The chain couples TRBV18 to TRBJ1-1, with 7 bases matching TRBD1. The CDR3 contains 16 residues. V lost 0 bases and J lost 4; bases outside the gene matches: 8. Germline CDR1 reads KGHSH; CDR2 reads LQKENI. The CDR3 protein is CASSPPLLQGITEAFF. Written as DNA, the CDR3 is TGTGCCAGCTCACCACCGCTTTTACAGGGGATCACTGAAGCTTTCTTT.

This clone was counted once. J is TRBJ2-5 and V is TRBV12-5; the D is unclear. V was clipped by 0 bases and J by 1 base, with 6 bases between them. CDR1 is LGHNT, CDR2 FRNRAP, per germline. The CDR3 length is 14 residues. The CDR3 region is CASGLVGSQETQYF. As DNA, the CDR3 is TGTGCTAGTGGTTTGGTAGGTAGCCAAGAGACCCAGTACTTC.

Worth noting for this clone: In the same sample, other DNA sequences code for this CDR3. J is TRBJ1-5 and V is TRBV6-1; D gene ambiguous. V was cut by 8 bases and J by 2 bases, with 10 bases left in between. The CDR3 length is 13 residues. CDR1 and CDR2 from the germline V gene are MNHNS and SASEGT. The CDR3 reads CASSEVGNQPQHF. CDR3 coding DNA: TGTGCCAGCTCGGAGGTTGGCAATCAGCCCCAGCATTTT.

The chain recombines TRBV6-5 with TRBJ2-7, with D possibly matching TRBD2 (5 bases). CDR1 is MNHEY and CDR2 is SVGAGI in the germline V gene. With 4 bases removed from V and 5 bases from J, the gap between germline ends came to 12 bases. This CDR3 comprises 13 residues. CDR3 bases: TGTGCCAGCAGTTCCGGGGTGAGGCACGAGCAGTACTTC. Translating it yields CASSSGVRHEQYF.